This T cell receptor (beta chain) was sequenced for a study of blood T cells in healthy people across ages. Using a J-beta primer mix together with a sample-barcoded 5' primer, a second PCR was run for 7 to 11 cycles. MiXCR was run by TCRdb on the 5' RACE reads, yielding one entry per CDR3 protein. This sample has about 500,000 distinct CDR3 sequences, with around 24% found just once. This clonotype was seen only a few times. The antigen is undetermined. This CDR3 is built from 14 residues. CDR1 is SEHNR, CDR2 FQNEAQ, per germline (reference sequence). Study observations and caveats: The authors considered diversity estimates from one million T cells to be underestimates.

Per individual sample, total RNA of at least 5.5 micrograms was extracted. This same sample was also part of a study on T cells of mothers and their children. As reported in that work: Unrelated pairs and related pairs have their TCR recombination output shaped similarly by thymic selection.

This rearrangement joins TRBV7-9 to TRBJ2-5; D is unresolved. With the DNA end fitting TRBJ2-1 better, the J assignment may be wrong. Sequencing was carried out using blood. The TCR was taken from a boy younger than 18 in good health. As DNA, the CDR3 is TGTGCCAGCAGCTTAGCGCCCCTGTCAAATGAGCAGTTCTTC. Encoded protein: CASSLAPLSNEQFF.